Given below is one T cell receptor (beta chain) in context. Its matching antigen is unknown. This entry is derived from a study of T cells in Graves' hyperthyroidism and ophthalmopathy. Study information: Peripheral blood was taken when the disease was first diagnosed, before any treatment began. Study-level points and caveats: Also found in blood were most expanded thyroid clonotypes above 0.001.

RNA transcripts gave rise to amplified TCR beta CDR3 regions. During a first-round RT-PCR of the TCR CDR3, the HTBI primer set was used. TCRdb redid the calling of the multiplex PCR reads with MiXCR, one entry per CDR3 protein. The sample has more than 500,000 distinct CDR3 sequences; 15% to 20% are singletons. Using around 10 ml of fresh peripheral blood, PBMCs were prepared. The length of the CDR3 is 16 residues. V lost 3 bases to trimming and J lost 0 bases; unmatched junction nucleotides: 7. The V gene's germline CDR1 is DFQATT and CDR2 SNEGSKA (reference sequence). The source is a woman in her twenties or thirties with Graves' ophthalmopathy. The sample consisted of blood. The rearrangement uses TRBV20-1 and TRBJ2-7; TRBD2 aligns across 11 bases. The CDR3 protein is CSARGTSGRSSYEQYF. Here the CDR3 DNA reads TGCAGTGCTAGGGGGACTAGCGGACGTAGCTCCTACGAGCAGTACTTC.